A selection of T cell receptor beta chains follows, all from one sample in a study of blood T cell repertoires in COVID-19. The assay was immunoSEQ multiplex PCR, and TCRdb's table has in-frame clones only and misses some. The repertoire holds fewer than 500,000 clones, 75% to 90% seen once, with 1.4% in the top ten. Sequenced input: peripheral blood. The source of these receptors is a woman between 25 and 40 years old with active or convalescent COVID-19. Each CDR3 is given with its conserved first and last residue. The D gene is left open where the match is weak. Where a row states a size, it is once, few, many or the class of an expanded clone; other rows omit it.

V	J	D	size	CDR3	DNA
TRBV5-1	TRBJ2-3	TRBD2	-	CASSSLAGGTDTQYF	TGCGCCAGCAGCTCCCTAGCGGGGGGGACAGATACGCAGTATTTT
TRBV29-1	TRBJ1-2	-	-	CSARDLQNYGYTF	TGCAGCGCCCGGGATCTGCAGAACTATGGCTACACCTTC
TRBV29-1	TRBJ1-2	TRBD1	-	CSVGTGYGYTF	TGCAGCGTGGGGACAGGCTATGGCTACACCTTC
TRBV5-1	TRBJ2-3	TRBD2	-	CASSPSEARYSGGRTDTQYF	TGCGCCAGCAGCCCCAGCGAGGCGCGTTATAGCGGGGGTCGCACAGATACGCAGTATTTT
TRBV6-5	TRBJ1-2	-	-	CASSAGPSYTF	TGTGCCAGCTCCGCCGGTCCCAGCTACACCTTC
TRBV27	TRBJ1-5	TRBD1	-	CASSDGQATQPQHF	TGTGCCAGCAGCGACGGACAGGCGACACAGCCCCAGCATTTT
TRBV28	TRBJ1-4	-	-	CASRATNEKLFF	TGTGCCAGCAGGGCCACAAATGAAAAACTGTTTTTT
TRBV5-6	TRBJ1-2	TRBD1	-	CASSWDRENYGYTF	TGTGCCAGCAGCTGGGACAGGGAAAACTATGGCTACACCTTC
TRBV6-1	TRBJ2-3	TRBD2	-	CASSEAAGLAGGRAQVTQYF	TGTGCCAGCAGTGAAGCGGCGGGACTAGCGGGGGGGCGGGCTCAAGTTACGCAGTATTTT
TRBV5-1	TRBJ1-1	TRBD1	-	CASSLVGDRGPTAFF	TGCGCCAGCAGCTTGGTCGGGGACAGGGGACCTACGGCTTTCTTT
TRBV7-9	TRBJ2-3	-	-	CASSLAQATPSTDTQYF	TGTGCCAGCAGCTTAGCGCAGGCTACCCCTAGCACAGATACGCAGTATTTT
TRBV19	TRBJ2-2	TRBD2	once	CASSFGLATGELFF	TGTGCCAGTAGTTTCGGACTAGCGACCGGGGAGCTGTTTTTT
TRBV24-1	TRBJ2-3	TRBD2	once	CATSDGGLAGMSTDTQYF	TGTGCCACCAGTGATGGGGGACTAGCGGGAATGAGCACAGATACGCAGTATTTT
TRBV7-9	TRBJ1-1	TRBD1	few	CASSHGTGDPNTEAFF	TGTGCCAGCAGCCACGGGACAGGGGACCCCAACACTGAAGCTTTCTTT
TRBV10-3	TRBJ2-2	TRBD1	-	CAISVRQGDFSGELFF	TGTGCCATCAGTGTGCGACAGGGCGATTTCTCCGGGGAGCTGTTTTTT
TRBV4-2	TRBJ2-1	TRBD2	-	CASSLAGQYNEQFF	TGTGCCAGCAGTCTAGCGGGGCAATACAATGAGCAGTTCTTC
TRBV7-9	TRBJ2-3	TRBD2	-	CASSWGLGPDTQYF	TGTGCCAGCAGCTGGGGACTAGGGCCGGATACGCAGTATTTT
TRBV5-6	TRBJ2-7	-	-	CASSLAAGYEQYF	TGTGCCAGCAGCTTGGCCGCGGGTTACGAGCAGTACTTC
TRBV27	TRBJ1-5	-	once	CASSLRRGESYPNQPQHF	TGTGCCAGCAGCCTCCGACGGGGGGAGAGTTACCCGAATCAGCCCCAGCATTTT
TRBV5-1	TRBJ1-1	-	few	CASSLGMAENEAFF	TGCGCCAGCAGCTTGGGAATGGCAGAAAATGAAGCTTTCTTT
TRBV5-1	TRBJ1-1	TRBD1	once	CASGEGAGTEAFF	TGCGCCAGCGGTGAGGGGGCAGGCACTGAAGCTTTCTTT
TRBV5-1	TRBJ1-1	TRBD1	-	CASSLTDRRNTEAFF	TGCGCCAGCAGCTTGACGGACAGGCGGAACACTGAAGCTTTCTTT
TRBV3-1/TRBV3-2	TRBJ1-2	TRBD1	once	CASSPEQGGVYGYTF	TGTGCCAGCAGCCCAGAACAGGGGGGCGTCTATGGCTACACCTTC
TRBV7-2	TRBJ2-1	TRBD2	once	CASSITAGPRYEQFF	TGTGCCAGCAGCATCACAGCGGGGCCCAGGTATGAGCAGTTCTTC
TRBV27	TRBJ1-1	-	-	CASSQDSLTGTEAFF	TGTGCCAGCAGTCAAGACTCCCTAACCGGCACTGAAGCTTTCTTT
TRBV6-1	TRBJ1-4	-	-	CASSDTGWTAINEKLFF	TGTGCCAGCAGTGATACAGGTTGGACAGCCATTAATGAAAAACTGTTTTTT
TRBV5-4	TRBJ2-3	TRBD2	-	CASSHERGISTDTQYF	TGTGCCAGCAGCCACGAGCGGGGGATTAGCACAGATACGCAGTATTTT
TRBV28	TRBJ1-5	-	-	CASSFGQGLFQPQHF	TGTGCCAGCAGTTTTGGGCAGGGCCTTTTCCAGCCCCAGCATTTT
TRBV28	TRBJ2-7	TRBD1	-	CASSTRTGGFIYEQYF	TGTGCCAGCAGTACCAGGACAGGGGGTTTTATCTACGAGCAGTACTTC
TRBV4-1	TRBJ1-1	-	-	CASSLNGEHTEAFF	TGCGCCAGCAGCCTTAACGGTGAACACACTGAAGCTTTCTTT
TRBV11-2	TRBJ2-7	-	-	CASRTGSSEIYEQYF	TGTGCCAGCAGGACCGGGAGCTCGGAAATCTACGAGCAGTACTTC
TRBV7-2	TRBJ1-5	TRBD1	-	CASSPVGGGQPQHF	TGTGCCAGCAGCCCAGTAGGGGGCGGTCAGCCCCAGCATTTT
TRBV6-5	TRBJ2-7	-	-	CASSYSLQGTIYEQYF	TGTGCCAGCAGTTACTCGTTGCAGGGAACCATCTACGAGCAGTACTTC
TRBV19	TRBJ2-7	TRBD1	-	CASSIRPGTGFTYEQYF	TGTGCCAGTAGTATACGACCCGGGACAGGGTTTACCTACGAGCAGTACTTC
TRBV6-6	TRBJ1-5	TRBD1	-	CASSYGQARGNQPQHF	TGTGCCAGCAGTTATGGACAGGCCAGGGGCAATCAGCCCCAGCATTTT
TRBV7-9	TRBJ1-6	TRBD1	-	CASGETGALYNSPLHF	TGTGCCAGCGGCGAGACAGGGGCCCTGTATAATTCACCCCTCCACTTT
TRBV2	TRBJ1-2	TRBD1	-	CASSGTGGGMSYGYTF	TGTGCCAGCAGTGGGACAGGGGGCGGTATGAGCTATGGCTACACCTTC
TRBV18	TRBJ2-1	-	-	CASSPEQPGSYNEQFF	TGTGCCAGCTCACCAGAACAGCCTGGCTCCTACAATGAGCAGTTCTTC
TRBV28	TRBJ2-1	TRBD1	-	CASLTGGSSYNEQFF	TGTGCCAGCCTGACAGGGGGGAGCTCCTACAATGAGCAGTTCTTC
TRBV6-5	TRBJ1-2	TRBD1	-	CASRQGGDYGYTF	TGTGCCAGCAGACAGGGGGGCGATTATGGCTACACCTTC
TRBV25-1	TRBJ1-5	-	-	CASSQSGQLGQPQHF	TGTGCCAGCAGCCAATCAGGGCAGTTAGGCCAGCCCCAGCATTTT
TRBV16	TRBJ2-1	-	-	CASSARDSYNEQFF	TGTGCCAGCAGCGCAAGAGACAGTTACAATGAGCAGTTCTTC
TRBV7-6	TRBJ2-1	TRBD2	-	CASSSGVAGVYNEQFF	TGTGCCAGCAGCTCAGGAGTAGCGGGGGTCTACAATGAGCAGTTCTTC
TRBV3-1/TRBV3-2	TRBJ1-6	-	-	CASSRTEGSPLHF	TGTGCCAGCAGCCGAACAGAGGGCTCACCCCTCCACTTT
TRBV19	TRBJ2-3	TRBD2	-	CASSSLAGGFTDTQYF	TGTGCCAGTAGTTCCCTAGCGGGAGGCTTCACAGATACGCAGTATTTT
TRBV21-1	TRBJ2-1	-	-	CASTLSPYNEQFF	TGTGCCAGCACCTTATCCCCCTACAATGAGCAGTTCTTC